This TCR beta chain originates from a study of blood T cells in healthy people across ages. Study outcomes and limitations: Per million T cells, TCR beta diversity dropped roughly linearly as age increased. When set beside aged donors, long-lived donors presented more naive CD4+ cells and higher diversity.

It was with a sample-barcoded 5' primer and a J-beta primer mix that a second PCR of roughly 7 to 12 cycles was run. Each cDNA was tagged by a template-switch adaptor containing 12 random nucleotides. TCRdb reprocessed the 5' RACE reads via MiXCR and lists one record per CDR3 protein. This sample has some 550,000 distinct CDR3 sequences, with roughly 48% found just once. This clonotype was seen only a few times. Its antigen remains unidentified. Sequencing input: blood. This TCR was recovered from a man older than 75 in good health.

CDR3: CATTTSGTSYEQYF. CDR3 nucleotides: TGTGCCACAACTACTAGCGGCACTTCCTACGAGCAGTACTTC. The chain has TRBV10-3 and TRBJ2-7, with 8 bases that match TRBD2. Germline CDR1 is ENHRY and CDR2 is SYGVKD. J was trimmed by 1 base and V by 10 bases; bases with no gene match: 9. The CDR3 has 14 residues.